The source of this T cell receptor (beta chain) is a study of T-cell reconstitution after alpha-beta-depleted transplantation in children. General observations from the study: Elevated TCRbeta diversity at day 60 was traced, in some patients, to surviving recipient T cells and thymic progenitors. As was reported, about two months after transplant, alpha-beta T cells came from several hundred expanded graft clones. T cells produced anew were the main source of T-cell counts and diversity one year after transplant.

Germline loops: CDR1 SGHTA, CDR2 FQGNSA. The J segment lost 3 bases and the V segment lost 0 bases, leaving 4 bases of the junction unmatched. This CDR3 spans 15 amino acids. The TCRbeta library incorporated unique molecular identifiers. TCRdb independently ran MiXCR on the PCR reads; one entry per CDR3 protein. The profile covers more than 500,000 distinct CDR3 sequences, with approximately 10% appearing a single time and less than 15% taken by the ten largest. Notes on this clonotype: Antigen specificity is unknown.

This clonotype was obtained from a female patient under 10 years old who had a stem cell transplant for aplastic anemia, so the T cells may come from the graft donor. The rearrangement links TRBV7-2 to TRBJ2-7; 8 bases align to TRBD2. Specimen: PBMCs, mostly from graft donor cells, collected 180 days after TCRalphabeta/CD19-depleted stem cell transplant. CDR3 in DNA: TGTGCCAGCAGCTTAGCTCGGGGGGGGTTCTACGAGCAGTACGTC. Translated, it gives CASSLARGGFYEQYV.